This T cell receptor beta chain emerged from a study of shared clonotypes between healthy human individuals. Memory CD4+ cells were the fraction left after CD45RA+ naive selection. Between the trimmed V and J ends, which lost 4 bases and 10 bases, there was a span of 14 bases. The length of the CDR3 is 13 residues. Germline V lookup: CDR1 WSHSY, CDR2 SAAADI. This clone was observed a handful of times. Its antigen is unidentified. Sequencing used immunoSEQ multiplex PCR; TCRdb keeps in-frame clones, though not all of them. The profile shows hundreds of thousands of clones, approximately 74% of them singletons. Overall study findings and caveats: Naive CD4 clonotypes overlapped across a handful of donors at about 5.2%. Sampling involved blood alone; tissue repertoires likely differ. Inspection by rarefaction showed sorted-subset sequencing to be incomplete despite large depth.

The receptor was isolated from a woman aged 25 to 45 in good health. V is TRBV10-2 and J is TRBJ2-1, with a possible D match to TRBD2 (7 bases). Sequencing used memory CD4+ T cells sorted from blood. Subset described: CD45RA-negative fraction. The CDR3 here is CASSGSGGREQFF. Written as DNA, the CDR3 is TGCGCCAGCAGTGGGTCGGGGGGCCGGGAGCAGTTCTTC.